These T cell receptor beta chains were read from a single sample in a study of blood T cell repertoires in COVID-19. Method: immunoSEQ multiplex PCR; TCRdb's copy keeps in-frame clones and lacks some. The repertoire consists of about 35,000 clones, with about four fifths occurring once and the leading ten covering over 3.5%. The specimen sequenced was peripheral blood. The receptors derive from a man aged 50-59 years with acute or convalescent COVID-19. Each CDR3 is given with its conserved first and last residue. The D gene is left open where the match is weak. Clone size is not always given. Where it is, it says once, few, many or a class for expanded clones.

TGTGCCAGTAGTATTAGTAGCGGGATTATCCATGAGCAGTTCTTC	CASSISSGIIHEQFF	TRBD2	.	TRBV19	15	TRBJ2-1
TGTGCCAGCAGCGTAGGCCCCAGGTTGAACACTGAAGCTTTCTTT	CASSVGPRLNTEAFF	.	.	TRBV9	15	TRBJ1-1
TGTGCCAGCGGCCTCAGGGTTAACGGGGCCAACGTCCTGACTTTC	CASGLRVNGANVLTF	.	.	TRBV3-1/TRBV3-2	15	TRBJ2-6
TGTGCCACCAGTGATTCTCAGGCTCAAGAGACCCAGTACTTC	CATSDSQAQETQYF	.	.	TRBV24-1	14	TRBJ2-5
TGTGCCACCAGTGATCCCAATCCCCGGACTAGCGGCCTTTTGGATACGCAGTATTTT	CATSDPNPRTSGLLDTQYF	TRBD2	.	TRBV24-1	19	TRBJ2-3
TGTGCCAGCAGCCCAGGACAGGGAGAAAACGAGCAGTTCTTC	CASSPGQGENEQFF	TRBD1	.	TRBV7-3	14	TRBJ2-1
TGTGCCAGTAGCTACCGGACTAGCGAAGAGACCCAGTACTTC	CASSYRTSEETQYF	TRBD2	.	TRBV19	14	TRBJ2-5
TGTGCCAGCAGTTACGGGCAGGGGGTCGCAGATACGCAGTATTTT	CASSYGQGVADTQYF	TRBD1	once	TRBV6-5	15	TRBJ2-3
TGTGCCAGCAGCTTATTTGACCGGGAGGGCCTTGAGCAGTTCTTC	CASSLFDREGLEQFF	TRBD2	.	TRBV7-3	15	TRBJ2-1
TGTGCCAGCAGTTACCCCCTAGATTTCTGGGGAGGCACAGATACGCAGTATTTT	CASSYPLDFWGGTDTQYF	.	.	TRBV6-2/TRBV6-3	18	TRBJ2-3
TGTGCCAGCAGCCGAAACGCAGGAGGGGACCCTGGAAACACCATATATTTT	CASSRNAGGDPGNTIYF	.	.	TRBV11-2	17	TRBJ1-3
TGTGCCAGCAGTGACACAAAGAATCAGCCCCAGCATTTT	CASSDTKNQPQHF	.	.	TRBV6-1	13	TRBJ1-5
TGTGCCAGCAGTCGGACAGTCCGGCGCCAAGAGACCCAGTACTTC	CASSRTVRRQETQYF	.	.	TRBV6-2/TRBV6-3	15	TRBJ2-5
TGTGCCATCAGTGATTCGACATATAGCAATCAGCCCCAGCATTTT	CAISDSTYSNQPQHF	.	.	TRBV10-3	15	TRBJ1-5
TGTGCCAGCAGCTTAGAGGACACTCGTGTTGAGCAGTACTTC	CASSLEDTRVEQYF	.	few	TRBV5-4	14	TRBJ2-7
TGTGCCTGGCAGGGATTGGGGCGCACTGAAGCTTTCTTT	CAWQGLGRTEAFF	.	.	TRBV30	13	TRBJ1-1
TGTGCCAGCAGCTTTTGGAAGGGGGAGCAGTACTTC	CASSFWKGEQYF	.	.	TRBV5-4	12	TRBJ2-7
TGCGCCAGCAGCCTCCAGGACATGAACACTGAAGCTTTCTTT	CASSLQDMNTEAFF	.	.	TRBV5-1	14	TRBJ1-1
TGTGCCAGCAGCTTACTAGCGGGAGTTTCCTACGAGCAGTACTTC	CASSLLAGVSYEQYF	TRBD2	.	TRBV7-2	15	TRBJ2-7
TGCGCCAGCAGCAGACAGGGGGCGCGGGAGACCCAGTACTTC	CASSRQGARETQYF	TRBD1	.	TRBV5-1	14	TRBJ2-5
TGTGCCAGCAGTTACGGGGGGACAGTTAGCAATCAGCCCCAGCATTTT	CASSYGGTVSNQPQHF	TRBD1	.	TRBV6-6	16	TRBJ1-5
TGTGCCAGCAGCCCCCGATATAACAGAGTTAGCAATCAGCCCCAGCATTTT	CASSPRYNRVSNQPQHF	.	once	TRBV7-3	17	TRBJ1-5
TGCAGCGTTCAATCGGTTAACTCTGGAAACACCATATATTTT	CSVQSVNSGNTIYF	.	.	TRBV29-1	14	TRBJ1-3
TGTGCCAGCAGTTACCCTAGGTCAATTGGAGCTTTCTTT	CASSYPRSIGAFF	.	.	TRBV6-6	13	TRBJ1-1
TGTGCCAGCAGCTTAGAATCGGAGCGTTACGAGCAGTACTTC	CASSLESERYEQYF	.	.	TRBV7-9	14	TRBJ2-7
TGTGCCATCAGTGACCCAGCGGGGGCGGGCAAAAATGAGCAGTTCTTC	CAISDPAGAGKNEQFF	TRBD2	.	TRBV10-3	16	TRBJ2-1
TGTGCCAGCAGCCAAGCGGGTGAGAAGACCCAGTACTTC	CASSQAGEKTQYF	.	.	TRBV3-1/TRBV3-2	13	TRBJ2-5
TGCAGTGCTAGTTTCAGCGGGGGGGATTACAATGAGCAGTTCTTC	CSASFSGGDYNEQFF	TRBD2	.	TRBV20-1	15	TRBJ2-1
TGTGCCAGCAGTGACCCTACAGGGTTCGATAGTTCACCCCTCCACTTT	CASSDPTGFDSSPLHF	.	few	TRBV2	16	TRBJ1-6
TGTGCCATCAGGGGACAGGGGAACACCGGGGAGCTGTTTTTT	CAIRGQGNTGELFF	TRBD1	.	TRBV10-3	14	TRBJ2-2
TGTGCCAGCAGCTTGGCAGGGGACCGTTCGCCCCAGCATTTT	CASSLAGDRSPQHF	.	few	TRBV5-4	14	TRBJ1-5
TGTGCCAGCAGTGAAGCTGCAGGGACCTACGAGCAGTACTTC	CASSEAAGTYEQYF	.	.	TRBV6-1	14	TRBJ2-7
TGCAGCGTTGAATCGGCTAGCGGGATTGATGAGCAGTTCTTC	CSVESASGIDEQFF	TRBD2	.	TRBV29-1	14	TRBJ2-1
TGTGCCAGCTCTGGGCAGGGGGTCGGCGAGCAGTACTTC	CASSGQGVGEQYF	TRBD1	.	TRBV27	13	TRBJ2-7
TGTGCCAGCAGCAAAGCCGCAGGGGTGGGTTCACCCCTCCACTTT	CASSKAAGVGSPLHF	.	.	TRBV3-1/TRBV3-2	15	TRBJ1-6
TGTGCCAGCAGCCAAGAGTTAGCAGAGGCCTCCTACGAGCAGTACTTC	CASSQELAEASYEQYF	.	.	TRBV3-1/TRBV3-2	16	TRBJ2-7
TGTGCCAGCAGCCGGGACAGGGATGAAAAACTGTTTTTT	CASSRDRDEKLFF	TRBD1	.	TRBV3-1/TRBV3-2	13	TRBJ1-4
TGTGCCACCCGAACACCAGAGGGTGGCTACACCTTC	CATRTPEGGYTF	.	few	TRBV24-1	12	TRBJ1-2
TGTGCCAGCAGATATGGGACAGCGAGGACTGCAACTAATGAAAAACTGTTTTTT	CASRYGTARTATNEKLFF	TRBD1	.	TRBV7-2	18	TRBJ1-4
TGTGCCAGCAGCCCAGCGGGAGGGCACACCGGGGAGCTGTTTTTT	CASSPAGGHTGELFF	TRBD2	.	TRBV7-3	15	TRBJ2-2
TGTGCCAGCTCACCTACGGGCGACAGGGGTTACGAGCAGTACTTC	CASSPTGDRGYEQYF	TRBD1	.	TRBV18	15	TRBJ2-7
TGTGCCAGCAGCATAATAGCGGGGGGGCGCGATGAGCAGTTCTTC	CASSIIAGGRDEQFF	TRBD2	once	TRBV7-3	15	TRBJ2-1
TGTGCCAGCAGCGTAGAGGGGACAGGGGTTCCCACAGATACGCAGTATTTT	CASSVEGTGVPTDTQYF	TRBD1	.	TRBV9	17	TRBJ2-3
TGTGCCAGCAGCTTAGGCAGGCGTAACACTGAAGCTTTCTTT	CASSLGRRNTEAFF	.	.	TRBV7-8	14	TRBJ1-1
TGTGCCAGCAGCCATGCGGGCGGCCCTAGCGGGGGCCGCGGCGATACGCAGTATTTT	CASSHAGGPSGGRGDTQYF	TRBD2	.	TRBV9	19	TRBJ2-3
TGCGCCAGCAGCTCGAGCGAGCGGGGTGGGTCCGAGCAGTACTTC	CASSSSERGGSEQYF	TRBD2	.	TRBV4-1	15	TRBJ2-7
TGTGCCAGTAGTATCGACCAGCTCGGACAGGGGCAACAAGAGACCCAGTACTTC	CASSIDQLGQGQQETQYF	TRBD1	.	TRBV19	18	TRBJ2-5